This T cell receptor (beta chain) is drawn from a study of early T cells in non-severe SARS-CoV-2 infection. General observations from the study: VDJdb matching skewed toward anti-spike CD8 responses, missing private and CD4 specificities.

This clonotype was detected a few times. Antigen: not known. The CDR3 runs to 13 residues. V lost 3 bases and J lost 4, with 9 bases in between. Looked up from germline, CDR1 is SGHTA and CDR2 is FQGNSA. Individually, cDNA molecules had unique molecular identifiers attached to them. TCRdb analysed the 5' RACE reads with MiXCR anew, one entry per CDR3 protein. The profile covers 69,000 or so distinct CDR3 sequences, with around 14% appearing a single time and about 5% taken by the ten largest. The receptor's source is an adult who was a healthcare worker with PCR-confirmed SARS-CoV-2 infection or an uninfected control (not recorded which). The sequenced sample was whole blood. The chain is built from TRBV7-2 and TRBJ1-2; D unclear. CDR3 loop: CASSLEGFYGYTF. Here the CDR3 DNA reads TGTGCCAGCAGCTTGGAGGGCTTCTATGGCTACACCTTC.